Below, one TCR beta chain is given with its context. This sample stems from a study of CD8 T cells in Susac syndrome. The CDR3 runs to 13 residues. V was trimmed by 1 base and J by 7 bases, leaving 10 bases between them. CDR1 LNHDA and CDR2 SQIVND come from the germline V gene (reference sequence). Blood CD8+ and CD4+ T cells underwent high-throughput TCR beta sequencing. It was with random hexamers that roughly 0.45 to 1 ug RNA was reverse transcribed. Amplification of the TCR beta CDR3 was carried out by immunoSEQ multiplex PCR, which spanned a total of 54 Vbeta and 13 Jbeta segments. Each CDR3 protein is one row after TCRdb ran MiXCR on the immunoSEQ multiplex PCR reads. The sample comprises some 200,000 distinct CDR3 sequences, roughly 92% of which are singletons, and about 0.15% rests with the top ten.

The sequenced sample consisted of CD8+ T cells from PBMCs. The gene calls are TRBV19 and TRBJ1-2; unclear D gene. The TCR originated in a human donor with multiple sclerosis. The CDR3 reads CASSIGETTGYTF. In nucleotides, the CDR3 is TGTGCCAGTAGTATAGGAGAAACGACTGGCTACACCTTC.